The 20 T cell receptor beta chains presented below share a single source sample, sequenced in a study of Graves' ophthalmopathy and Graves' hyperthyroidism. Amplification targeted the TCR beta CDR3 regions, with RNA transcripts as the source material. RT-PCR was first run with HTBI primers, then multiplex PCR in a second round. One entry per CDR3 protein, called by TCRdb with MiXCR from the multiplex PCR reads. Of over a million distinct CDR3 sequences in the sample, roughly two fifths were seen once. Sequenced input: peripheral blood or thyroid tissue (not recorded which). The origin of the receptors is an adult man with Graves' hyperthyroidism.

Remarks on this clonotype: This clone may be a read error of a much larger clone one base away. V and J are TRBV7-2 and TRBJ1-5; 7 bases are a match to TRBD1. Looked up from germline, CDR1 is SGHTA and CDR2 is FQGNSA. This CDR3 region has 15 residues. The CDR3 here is CASGLRGGDNQPQHF. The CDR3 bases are TGTGCCAGCGGCTTACGAGGGGGCGACAATCAGCCCCAGCATTTT.

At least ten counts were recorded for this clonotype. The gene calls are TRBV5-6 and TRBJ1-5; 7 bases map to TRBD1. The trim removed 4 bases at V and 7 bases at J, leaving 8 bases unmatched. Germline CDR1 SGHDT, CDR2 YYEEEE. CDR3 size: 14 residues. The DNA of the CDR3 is TGTGCCAGCAGCGAGTGGACAGGCCCGCAGCCCCAGCATTTT. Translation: CASSEWTGPQPQHF.

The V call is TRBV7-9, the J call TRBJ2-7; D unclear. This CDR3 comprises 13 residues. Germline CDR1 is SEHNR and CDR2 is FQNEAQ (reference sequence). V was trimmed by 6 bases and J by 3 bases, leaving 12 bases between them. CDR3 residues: CASRSEHDYEQYF. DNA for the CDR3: TGTGCCAGCAGATCGGAACACGACTACGAGCAGTACTTC.

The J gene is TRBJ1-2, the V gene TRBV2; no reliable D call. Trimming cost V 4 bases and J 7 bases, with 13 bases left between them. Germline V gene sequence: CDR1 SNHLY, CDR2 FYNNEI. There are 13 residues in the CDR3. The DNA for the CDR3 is TGTGCCAGCAGTGTGGAGATTCTATTTGGCTACACCTTC. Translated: CASSVEILFGYTF.

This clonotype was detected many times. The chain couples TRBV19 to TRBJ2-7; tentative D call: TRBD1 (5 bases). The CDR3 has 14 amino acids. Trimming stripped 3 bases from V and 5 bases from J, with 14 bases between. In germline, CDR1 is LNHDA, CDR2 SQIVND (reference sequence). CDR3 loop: CASSMGPGQDEQYF. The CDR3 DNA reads TGTGCCAGTAGTATGGGCCCAGGGCAAGACGAGCAGTACTTC. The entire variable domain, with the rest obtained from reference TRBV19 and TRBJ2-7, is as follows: DGGITQSPKYLFRKEGQNVTLSCEQNLNHDAMYWYRQDPGQGLRLIYYSQIVNDFQKGDIAEGYSVSREKKESFPLTVTSAQKNPTAFYLCASSMGPGQDEQYFGPGTRLTVT.

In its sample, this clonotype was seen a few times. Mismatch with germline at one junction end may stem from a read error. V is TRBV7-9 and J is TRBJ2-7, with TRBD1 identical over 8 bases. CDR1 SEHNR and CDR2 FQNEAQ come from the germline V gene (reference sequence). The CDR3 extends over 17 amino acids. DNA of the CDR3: TGCGCCAGCAGCGAGGGGACAGGCACCCGACACTCCTACGAGCAGTACTTC. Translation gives CASSEGTGTRHSYEQYF.

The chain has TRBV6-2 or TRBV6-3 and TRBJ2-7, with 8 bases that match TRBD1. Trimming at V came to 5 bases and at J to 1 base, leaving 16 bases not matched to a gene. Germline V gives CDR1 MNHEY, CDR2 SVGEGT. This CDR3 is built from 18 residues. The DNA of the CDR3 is TGTGCCAGCAGTCAAACGACCGGTTGGGGGACAGGATCCTACGAGCAGTACTTC. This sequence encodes CASSQTTGWGTGSYEQYF.

CDR3 nucleotides: TGCGCCAGCAGCCAAGGGCAGGGGGGGCTGGGAGAAAAACTGTTTTTT. Translation: CASSQGQGGLGEKLFF. This rearrangement joins TRBV4-1 to TRBJ1-4, with 7 positions matching TRBD1. Germline trimming cut 1 base from V and 8 bases from J; bases unmatched to any gene: 10. The CDR3 covers 16 residues. Germline CDR1 and CDR2: MGHRA and YSYEKL.

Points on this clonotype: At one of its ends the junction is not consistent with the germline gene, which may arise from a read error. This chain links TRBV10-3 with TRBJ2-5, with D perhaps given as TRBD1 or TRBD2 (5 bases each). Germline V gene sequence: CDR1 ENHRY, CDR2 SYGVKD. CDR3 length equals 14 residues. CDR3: CASSPGTGGKTQYF. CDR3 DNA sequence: TGTGCCAGCAGTCCCGGGACCGGTGGGAAGACCCAGTACTTC.

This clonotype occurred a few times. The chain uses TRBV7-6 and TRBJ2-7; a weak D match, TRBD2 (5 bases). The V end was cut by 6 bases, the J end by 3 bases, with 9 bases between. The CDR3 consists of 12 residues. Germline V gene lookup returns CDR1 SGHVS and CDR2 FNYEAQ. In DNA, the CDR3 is TGTGCCAGCAGGACTAATCGCTACGAGCAGTACTTC. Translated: CASRTNRYEQYF.

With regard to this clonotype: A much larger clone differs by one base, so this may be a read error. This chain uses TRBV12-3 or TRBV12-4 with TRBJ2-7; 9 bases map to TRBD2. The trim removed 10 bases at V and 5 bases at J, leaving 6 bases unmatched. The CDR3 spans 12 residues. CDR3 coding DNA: TGTGCCAACGGCGGGGGGGCCCACGAGCAGTACTTC. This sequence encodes CANGGGAHEQYF.

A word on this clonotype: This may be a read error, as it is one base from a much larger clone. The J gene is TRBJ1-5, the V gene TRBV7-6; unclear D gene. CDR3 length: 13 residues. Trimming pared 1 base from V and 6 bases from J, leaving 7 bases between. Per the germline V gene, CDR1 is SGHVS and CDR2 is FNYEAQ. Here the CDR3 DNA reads TGTGCCAGCAGCTTAGGGTATGGTCAGCCCCAGCATTTT. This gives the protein CASSLGYGQPQHF.

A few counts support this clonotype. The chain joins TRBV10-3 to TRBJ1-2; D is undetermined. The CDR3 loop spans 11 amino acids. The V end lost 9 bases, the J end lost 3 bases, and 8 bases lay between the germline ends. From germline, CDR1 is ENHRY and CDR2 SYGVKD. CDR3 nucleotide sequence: TGTGCCATACCCGGGGACTATGGCTACACCTTC. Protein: CAIPGDYGYTF.

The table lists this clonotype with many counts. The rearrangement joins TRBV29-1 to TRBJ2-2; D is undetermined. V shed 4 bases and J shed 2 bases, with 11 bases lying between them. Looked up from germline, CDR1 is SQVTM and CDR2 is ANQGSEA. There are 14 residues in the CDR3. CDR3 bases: TGCAGCGTTGCCCTACGACGAAACACCGGGGAGCTGTTTTTT. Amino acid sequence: CSVALRRNTGELFF.

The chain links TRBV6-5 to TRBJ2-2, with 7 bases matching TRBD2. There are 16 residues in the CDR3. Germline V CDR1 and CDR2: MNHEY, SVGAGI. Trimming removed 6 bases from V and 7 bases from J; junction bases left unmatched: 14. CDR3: CASSNPWGGDGGELFF. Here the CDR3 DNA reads TGTGCCAGCAGCAACCCCTGGGGAGGGGATGGCGGGGAGCTGTTTTTT.

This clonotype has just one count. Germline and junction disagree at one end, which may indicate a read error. CDR3: CSAPTGTYSTPGTVF. The CDR3 DNA follows: TGCAGTGCTCCCACCGGGACCTACTCTACCCCGGGGACAGTTTTT. V gene TRBV20-1 combines with J gene TRBJ2-2, with 7 bases identical to TRBD1. CDR3 size: 15 residues. CDR1 and CDR2 (germline): DFQATT, SNEGSKA (reference sequence).

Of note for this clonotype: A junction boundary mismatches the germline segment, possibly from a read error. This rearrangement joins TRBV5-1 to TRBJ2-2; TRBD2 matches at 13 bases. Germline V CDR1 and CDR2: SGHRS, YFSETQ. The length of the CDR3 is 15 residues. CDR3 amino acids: CAISSTSGGTGELFF. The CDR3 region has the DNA TGCGCCATCAGCTCGACTAGCGGGGGGACCGGGGAGCTGTTTTTT.

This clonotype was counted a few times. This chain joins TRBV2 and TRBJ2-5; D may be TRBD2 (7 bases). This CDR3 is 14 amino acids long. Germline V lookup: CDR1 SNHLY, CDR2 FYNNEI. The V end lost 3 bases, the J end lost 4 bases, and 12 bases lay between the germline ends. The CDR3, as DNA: TGTGCCAGCAGTGAGCAGGGGAGGGGAGAGACCCAGTACTTC. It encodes CASSEQGRGETQYF.

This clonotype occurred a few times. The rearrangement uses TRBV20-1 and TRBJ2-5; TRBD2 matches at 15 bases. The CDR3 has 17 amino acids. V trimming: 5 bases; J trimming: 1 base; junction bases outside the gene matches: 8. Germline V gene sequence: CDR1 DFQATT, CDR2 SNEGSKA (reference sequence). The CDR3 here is CSAPPGLAGGIQETQYF. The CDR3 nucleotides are TGCAGTGCTCCACCGGGACTAGCGGGAGGAATCCAAGAGACCCAGTACTTC.

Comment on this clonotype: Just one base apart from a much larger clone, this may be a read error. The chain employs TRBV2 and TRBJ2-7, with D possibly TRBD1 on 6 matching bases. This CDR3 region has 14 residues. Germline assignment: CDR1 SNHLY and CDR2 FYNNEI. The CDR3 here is CASSSSRDIYGQYF. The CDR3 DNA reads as TGTGCCAGCAGTTCGTCCCGGGACATCTACGGGCAGTACTTC.